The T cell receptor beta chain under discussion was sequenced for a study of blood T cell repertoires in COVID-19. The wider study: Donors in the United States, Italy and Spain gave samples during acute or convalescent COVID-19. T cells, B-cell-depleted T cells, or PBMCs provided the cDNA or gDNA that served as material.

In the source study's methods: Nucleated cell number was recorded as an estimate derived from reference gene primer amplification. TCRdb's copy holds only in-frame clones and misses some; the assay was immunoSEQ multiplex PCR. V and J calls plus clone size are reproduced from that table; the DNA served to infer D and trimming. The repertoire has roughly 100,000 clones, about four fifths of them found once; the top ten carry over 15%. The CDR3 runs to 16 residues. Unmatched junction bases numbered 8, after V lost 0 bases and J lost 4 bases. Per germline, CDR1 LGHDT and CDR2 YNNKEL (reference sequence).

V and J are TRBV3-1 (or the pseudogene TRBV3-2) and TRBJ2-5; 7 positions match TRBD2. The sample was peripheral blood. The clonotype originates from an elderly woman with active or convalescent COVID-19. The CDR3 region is CASSQDGGRGRETQYF. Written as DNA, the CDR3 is TGTGCCAGCAGCCAAGATGGCGGGAGAGGCAGAGAGACCCAGTACTTC.